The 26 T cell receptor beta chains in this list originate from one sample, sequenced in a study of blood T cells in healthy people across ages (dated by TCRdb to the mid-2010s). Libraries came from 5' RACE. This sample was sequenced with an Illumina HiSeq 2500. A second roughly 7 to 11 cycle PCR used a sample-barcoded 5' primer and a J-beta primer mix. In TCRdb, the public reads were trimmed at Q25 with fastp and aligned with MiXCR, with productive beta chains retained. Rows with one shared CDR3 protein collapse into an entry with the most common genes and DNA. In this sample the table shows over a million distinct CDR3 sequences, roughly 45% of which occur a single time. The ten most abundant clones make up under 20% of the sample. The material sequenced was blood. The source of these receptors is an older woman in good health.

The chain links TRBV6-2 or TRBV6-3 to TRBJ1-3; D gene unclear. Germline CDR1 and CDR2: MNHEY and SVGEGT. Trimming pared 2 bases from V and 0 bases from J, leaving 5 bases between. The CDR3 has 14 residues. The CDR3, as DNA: TGTGCCAGCAGTTACACCTTCTCTGGAAACACCATATATTTT. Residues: CASSYTFSGNTIYF.

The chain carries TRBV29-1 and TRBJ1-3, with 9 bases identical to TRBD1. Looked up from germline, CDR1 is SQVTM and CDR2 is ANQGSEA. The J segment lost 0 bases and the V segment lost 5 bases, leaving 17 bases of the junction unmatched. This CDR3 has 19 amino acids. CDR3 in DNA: TGCAGCGTTTCCGAGACCCCCGGGACAGGGCCCTTCTCTGGAAACACCATATATTTT. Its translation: CSVSETPGTGPFSGNTIYF.

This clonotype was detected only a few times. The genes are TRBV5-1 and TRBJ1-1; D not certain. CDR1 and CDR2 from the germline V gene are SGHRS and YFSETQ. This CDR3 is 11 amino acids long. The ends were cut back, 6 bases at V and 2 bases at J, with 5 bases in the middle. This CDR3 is CASTSNTEAFF. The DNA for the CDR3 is TGCGCCAGCACCAGCAACACTGAAGCTTTCTTT.

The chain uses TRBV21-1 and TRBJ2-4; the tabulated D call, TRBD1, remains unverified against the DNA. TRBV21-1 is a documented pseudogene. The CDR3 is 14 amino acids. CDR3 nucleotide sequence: TGTGCCAGCAGCAAAGTTATTCGACAGAACATTCAGTACTTC. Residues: CASSKVIRQNIQYF.

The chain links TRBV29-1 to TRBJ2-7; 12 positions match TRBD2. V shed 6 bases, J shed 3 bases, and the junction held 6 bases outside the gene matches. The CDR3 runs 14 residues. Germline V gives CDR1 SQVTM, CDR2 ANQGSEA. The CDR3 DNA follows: TGCAGCGTCTCTGGACTAGCGGGGAGCTACGAGCAGTACTTC. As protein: CSVSGLAGSYEQYF.

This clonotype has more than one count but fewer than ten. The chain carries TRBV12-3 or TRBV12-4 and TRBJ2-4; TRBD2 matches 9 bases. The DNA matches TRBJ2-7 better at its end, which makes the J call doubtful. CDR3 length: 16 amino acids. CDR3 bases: TGTGCCAGCACCAAGACTAGCGGAAGAGGGTCCTACGAGCAGTACTTC. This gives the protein CASTKTSGRGSYEQYF.

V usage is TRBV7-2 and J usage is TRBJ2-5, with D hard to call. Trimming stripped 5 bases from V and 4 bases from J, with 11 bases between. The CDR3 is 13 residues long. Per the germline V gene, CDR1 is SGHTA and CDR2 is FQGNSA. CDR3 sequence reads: CASSGPAVETQYF. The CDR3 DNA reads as TGTGCCAGCAGCGGCCCCGCGGTAGAGACCCAGTACTTC.

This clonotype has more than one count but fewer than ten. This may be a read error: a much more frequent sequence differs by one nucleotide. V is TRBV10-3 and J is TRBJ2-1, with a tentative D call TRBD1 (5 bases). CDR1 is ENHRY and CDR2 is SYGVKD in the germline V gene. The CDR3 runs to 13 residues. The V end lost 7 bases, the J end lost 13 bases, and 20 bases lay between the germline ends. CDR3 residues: CAIKAGNLQSQFF. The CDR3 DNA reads TGTGCCATCAAGGCAGGGAACTTACAGTCCCAGTTCTTC.

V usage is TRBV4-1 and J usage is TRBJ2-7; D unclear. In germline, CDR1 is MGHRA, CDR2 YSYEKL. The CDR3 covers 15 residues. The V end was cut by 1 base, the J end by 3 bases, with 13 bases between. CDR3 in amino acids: CASSQVWSANYEQYF. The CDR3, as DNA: TGCGCCAGCAGCCAAGTCTGGTCAGCAAACTACGAGCAGTACTTC.

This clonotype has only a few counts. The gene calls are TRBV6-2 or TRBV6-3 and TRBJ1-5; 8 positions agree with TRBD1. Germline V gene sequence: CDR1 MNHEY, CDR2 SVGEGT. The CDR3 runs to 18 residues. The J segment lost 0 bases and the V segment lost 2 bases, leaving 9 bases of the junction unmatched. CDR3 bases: TGTGCCAGCAGTTACGCGACAGGGGCCCCATATAGCAATCAGCCCCAGCATTTT. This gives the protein CASSYATGAPYSNQPQHF.

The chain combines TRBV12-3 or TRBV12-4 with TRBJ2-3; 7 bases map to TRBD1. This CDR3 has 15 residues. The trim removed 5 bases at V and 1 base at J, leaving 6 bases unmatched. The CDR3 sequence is CASSRDRVGTDTQYF. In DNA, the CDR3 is TGTGCCAGCAGTCGCGACAGGGTCGGCACAGATACGCAGTATTTT.

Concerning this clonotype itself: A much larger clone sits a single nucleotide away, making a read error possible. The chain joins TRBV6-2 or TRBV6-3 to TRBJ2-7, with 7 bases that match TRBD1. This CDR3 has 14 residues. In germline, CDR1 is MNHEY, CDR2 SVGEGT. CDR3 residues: CVSSYEYDRAGQYF. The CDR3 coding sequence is TGTGTCAGCAGTTACGAGTACGACAGGGCTGGGCAGTACTTC.

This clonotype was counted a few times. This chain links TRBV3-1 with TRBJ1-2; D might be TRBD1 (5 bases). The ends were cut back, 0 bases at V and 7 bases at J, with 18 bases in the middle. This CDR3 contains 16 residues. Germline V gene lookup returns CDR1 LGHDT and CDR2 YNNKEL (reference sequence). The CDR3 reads CASSQERSTGLSGYTF. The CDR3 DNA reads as TGTGCCAGCAGCCAAGAACGGTCTACAGGCCTTAGTGGCTACACCTTC. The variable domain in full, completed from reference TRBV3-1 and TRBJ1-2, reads DTAVSQTPKYLVTQMGNDKSIKCEQNLGHDTMYWYKQDSKKFLKIMFSYNNKELIINETVPNRFSPKSPDKAHLNLHINSLELGDSAVYFCASSQERSTGLSGYTFGSGTRLTVV.

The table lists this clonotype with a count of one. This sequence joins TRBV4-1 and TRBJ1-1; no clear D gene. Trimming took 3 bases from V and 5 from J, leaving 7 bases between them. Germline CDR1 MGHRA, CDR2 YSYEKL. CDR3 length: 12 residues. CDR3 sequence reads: CASSHHETEAFF. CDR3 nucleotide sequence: TGCGCCAGCAGCCACCATGAAACTGAAGCTTTCTTT.

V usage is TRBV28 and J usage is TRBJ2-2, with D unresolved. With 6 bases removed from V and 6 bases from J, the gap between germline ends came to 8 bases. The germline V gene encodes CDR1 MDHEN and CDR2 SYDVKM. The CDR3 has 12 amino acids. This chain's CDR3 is CASRGSSGELFF. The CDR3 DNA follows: TGTGCCAGCAGAGGGTCGTCCGGGGAGCTGTTTTTT.

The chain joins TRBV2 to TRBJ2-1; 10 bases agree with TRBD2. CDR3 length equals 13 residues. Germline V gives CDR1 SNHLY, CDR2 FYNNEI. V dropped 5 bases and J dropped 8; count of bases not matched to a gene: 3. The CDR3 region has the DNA TGTGCCAGCAGTAGCGGGAGGGGTGATGAGCAGTTCTTC. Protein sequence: CASSSGRGDEQFF.

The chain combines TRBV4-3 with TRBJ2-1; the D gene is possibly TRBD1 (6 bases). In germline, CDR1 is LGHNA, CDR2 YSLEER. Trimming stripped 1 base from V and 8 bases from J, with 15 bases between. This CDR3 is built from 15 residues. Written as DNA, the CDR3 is TGCGCCAGCAGCCAAGTTCCCACACAGGGAGATGAGCAGTTCTTC. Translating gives CASSQVPTQGDEQFF.

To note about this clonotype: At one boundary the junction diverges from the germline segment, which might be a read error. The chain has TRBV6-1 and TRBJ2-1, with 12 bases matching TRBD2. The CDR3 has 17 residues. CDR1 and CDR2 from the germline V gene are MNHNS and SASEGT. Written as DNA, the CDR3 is TGTGCCAGCAGCGAAGGACTAGCGGGGCGACCGTGGAATGAGCAGTTCTTC. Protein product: CASSEGLAGRPWNEQFF.

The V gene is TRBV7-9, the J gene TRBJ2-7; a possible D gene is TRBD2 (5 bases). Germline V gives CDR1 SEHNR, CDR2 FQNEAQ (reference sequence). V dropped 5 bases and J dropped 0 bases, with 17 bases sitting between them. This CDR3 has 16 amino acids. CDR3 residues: CASSPDGGGRSYEQYF. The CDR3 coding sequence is TGTGCCAGCAGCCCCGATGGCGGAGGTCGCTCCTACGAGCAGTACTTC.

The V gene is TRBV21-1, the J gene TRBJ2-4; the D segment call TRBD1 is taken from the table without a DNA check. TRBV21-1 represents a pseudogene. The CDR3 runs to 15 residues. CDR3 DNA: TGTGCCAGCAGCCCCCAACCAGGGGTCAAAAACATTCAGTACTTC. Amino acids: CASSPQPGVKNIQYF.

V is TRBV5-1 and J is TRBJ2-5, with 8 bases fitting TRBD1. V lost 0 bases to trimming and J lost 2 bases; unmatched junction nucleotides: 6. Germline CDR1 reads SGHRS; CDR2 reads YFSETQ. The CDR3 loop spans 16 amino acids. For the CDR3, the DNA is TGCGCCAGCAGCTTGGTGGGCAGGGGGCGACAAGAGACCCAGTACTTC. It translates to CASSLVGRGRQETQYF.

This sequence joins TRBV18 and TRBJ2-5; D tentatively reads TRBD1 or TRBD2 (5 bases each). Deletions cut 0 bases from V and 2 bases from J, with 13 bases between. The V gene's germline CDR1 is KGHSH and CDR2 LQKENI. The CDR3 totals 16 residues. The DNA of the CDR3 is TGTGCCAGCTCACCACCTTTCAGGGAGTGGCAAGAGACCCAGTACTTC. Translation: CASSPPFREWQETQYF.

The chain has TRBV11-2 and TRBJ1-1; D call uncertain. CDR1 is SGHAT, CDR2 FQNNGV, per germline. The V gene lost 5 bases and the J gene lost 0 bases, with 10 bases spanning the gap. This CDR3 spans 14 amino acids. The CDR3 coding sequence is TGTGCCAGCAGCGTGAAGGCCATGAACACTGAAGCTTTCTTT. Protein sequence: CASSVKAMNTEAFF.

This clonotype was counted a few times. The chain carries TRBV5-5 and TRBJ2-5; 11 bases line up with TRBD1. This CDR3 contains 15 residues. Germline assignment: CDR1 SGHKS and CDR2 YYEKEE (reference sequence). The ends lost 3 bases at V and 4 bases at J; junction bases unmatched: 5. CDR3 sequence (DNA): TGTGCCAGCAGCTATACCGGGACAGGGGGAGAGACCCAGTACTTC. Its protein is CASSYTGTGGETQYF. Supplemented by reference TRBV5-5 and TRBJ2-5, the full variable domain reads DAGVTQSPTHLIKTRGQQVTLRCSPISGHKSVSWYQQVLGQGPQFIFQYYEKEERGRGNFPDRFSARQFPNYSSELNVNALLLGDSALYLCASSYTGTGGETQYFGPGTRLLVL.

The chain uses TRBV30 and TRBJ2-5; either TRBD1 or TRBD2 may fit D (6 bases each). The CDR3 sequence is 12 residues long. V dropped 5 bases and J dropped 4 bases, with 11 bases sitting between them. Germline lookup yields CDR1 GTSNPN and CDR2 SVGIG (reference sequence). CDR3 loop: CAWGGPSETQYF. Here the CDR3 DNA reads TGTGCCTGGGGGGGGCCCTCAGAGACCCAGTACTTC.

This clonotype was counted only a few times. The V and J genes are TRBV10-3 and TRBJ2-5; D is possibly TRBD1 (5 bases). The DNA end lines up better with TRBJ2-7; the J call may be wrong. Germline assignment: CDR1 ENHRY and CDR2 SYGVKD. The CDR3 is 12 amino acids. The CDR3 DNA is TGTGCCATCAGTGAGTCAGGGGCCGAGCAGTACTTC. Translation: CAISESGAEQYF.